This TCR beta chain was captured in a study of cytomegalovirus exposure and HLA in healthy donors. Study results and caveats: Later work showed greater clonal expansion in HLA-associated TCR beta chains than in equally common others.

PCR involved 60 Vbeta and 13 Jbeta primers. Sequencing was performed with immunoSEQ multiplex PCR; in TCRdb, only in-frame clones are kept and a portion is missing. Its clone listing holds 150,000 or so clones. Remarks on this clone: Its antigen is undetermined.

CDR3 length equals 17 residues. Germline CDR1 and CDR2: SSHAT and FNYEAQ (reference sequence). The V gene end was trimmed by 5 bases and the J gene end by 6 bases; junction bases not matched to a gene: 15. Sequencing input: PBMCs. The genes are TRBV7-7 and TRBJ2-2; 7 bases match TRBD1. The sequence came from a man aged 25-40 years in good health and CMV-seronegative. The CDR3 protein is CASSRSLSTGPSGELFF. The DNA of the CDR3 is TGTGCCAGCAGCCGATCGCTGTCGACAGGGCCCTCCGGGGAGCTGTTTTTT.